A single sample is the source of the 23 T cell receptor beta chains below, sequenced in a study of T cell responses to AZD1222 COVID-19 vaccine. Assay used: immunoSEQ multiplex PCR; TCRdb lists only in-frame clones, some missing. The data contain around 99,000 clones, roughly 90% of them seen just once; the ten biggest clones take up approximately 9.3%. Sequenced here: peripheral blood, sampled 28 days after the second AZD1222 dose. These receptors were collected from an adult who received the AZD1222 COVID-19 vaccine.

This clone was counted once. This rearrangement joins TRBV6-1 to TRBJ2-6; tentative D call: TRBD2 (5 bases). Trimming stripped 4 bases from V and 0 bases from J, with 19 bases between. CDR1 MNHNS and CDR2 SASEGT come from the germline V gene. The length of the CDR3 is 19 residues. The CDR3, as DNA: TGTGCCAGCAGTGCCCCGGACTCCTGGGGAACCTCTGGGGCCAACGTCCTGACTTTC. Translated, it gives CASSAPDSWGTSGANVLTF.

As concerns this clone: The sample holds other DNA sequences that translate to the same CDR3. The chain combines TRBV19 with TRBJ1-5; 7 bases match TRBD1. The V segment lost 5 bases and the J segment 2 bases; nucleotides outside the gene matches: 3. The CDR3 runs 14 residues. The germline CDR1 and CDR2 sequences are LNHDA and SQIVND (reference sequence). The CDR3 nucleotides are TGTGCCAGTAGTCCTACAGGGGGCAATCAGCCCCAGCATTTT. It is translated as CASSPTGGNQPQHF.

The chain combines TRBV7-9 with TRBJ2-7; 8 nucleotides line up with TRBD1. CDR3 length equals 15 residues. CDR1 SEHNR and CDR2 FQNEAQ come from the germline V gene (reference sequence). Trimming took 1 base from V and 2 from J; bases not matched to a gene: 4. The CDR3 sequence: CASSLEGGQAYEQYF. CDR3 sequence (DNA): TGTGCCAGCAGCTTAGAGGGGGGACAGGCCTACGAGCAGTACTTC.

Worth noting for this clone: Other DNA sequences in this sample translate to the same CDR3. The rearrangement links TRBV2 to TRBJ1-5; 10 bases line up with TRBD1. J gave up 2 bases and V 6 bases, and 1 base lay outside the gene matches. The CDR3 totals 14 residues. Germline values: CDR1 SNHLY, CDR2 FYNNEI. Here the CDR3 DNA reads TGTGCCAGCAGCGGGACAGGGGGCAATCAGCCCCAGCATTTT. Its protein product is CASSGTGGNQPQHF.

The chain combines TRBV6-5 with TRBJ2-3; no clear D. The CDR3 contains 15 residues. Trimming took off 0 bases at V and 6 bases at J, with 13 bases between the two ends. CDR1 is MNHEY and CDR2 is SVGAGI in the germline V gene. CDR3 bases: TGTGCCAGCAGTTACTCGGCGGTGCTGGGGGATACGCAGTATTTT. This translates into CASSYSAVLGDTQYF.

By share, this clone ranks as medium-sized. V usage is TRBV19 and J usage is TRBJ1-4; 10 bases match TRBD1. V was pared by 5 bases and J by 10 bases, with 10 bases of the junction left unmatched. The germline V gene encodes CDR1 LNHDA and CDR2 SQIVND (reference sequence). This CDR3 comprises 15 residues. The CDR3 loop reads CASSETGTGARKLFF. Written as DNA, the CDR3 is TGTGCCAGTAGTGAAACCGGGACAGGGGCCAGAAAACTGTTTTTT.

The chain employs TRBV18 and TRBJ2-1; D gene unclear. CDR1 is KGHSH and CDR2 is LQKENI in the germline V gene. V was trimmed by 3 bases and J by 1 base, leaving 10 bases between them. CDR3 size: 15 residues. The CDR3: CASSPSSPSYNEQFF. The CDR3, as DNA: TGTGCCAGCTCACCTTCCTCCCCGTCCTACAATGAGCAGTTCTTC.

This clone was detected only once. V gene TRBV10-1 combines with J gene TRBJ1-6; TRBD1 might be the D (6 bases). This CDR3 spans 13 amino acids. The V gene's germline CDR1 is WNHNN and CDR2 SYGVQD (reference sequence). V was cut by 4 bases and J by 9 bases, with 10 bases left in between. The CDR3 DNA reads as TGCGCCAGCAGTGTGGGGGGCATTTCACCCCTCCACTTT. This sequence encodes CASSVGGISPLHF.

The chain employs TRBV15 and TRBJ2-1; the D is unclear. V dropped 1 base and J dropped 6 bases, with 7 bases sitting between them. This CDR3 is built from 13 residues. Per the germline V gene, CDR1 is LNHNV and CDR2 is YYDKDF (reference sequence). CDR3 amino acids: CATSRGQSNEQFF. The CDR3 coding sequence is TGTGCCACCAGCAGAGGCCAGAGCAATGAGCAGTTCTTC. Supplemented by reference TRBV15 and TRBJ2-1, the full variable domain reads DAMVIQNPRYQVTQFGKPVTLSCSQTLNHNVMYWYQQKSSQAPKLLFHYYDKDFNNEADTPDNFQSRRPNTSFCFLDIRSPGLGDTAMYLCATSRGQSNEQFFGPGTRLTVL.

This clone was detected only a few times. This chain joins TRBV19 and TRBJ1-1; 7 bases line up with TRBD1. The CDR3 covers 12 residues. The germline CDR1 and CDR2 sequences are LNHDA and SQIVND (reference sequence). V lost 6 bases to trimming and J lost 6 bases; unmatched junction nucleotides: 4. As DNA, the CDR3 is TGTGCCAGTAGCCGTGACAGGGCTGAAGCTTTCTTT. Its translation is CASSRDRAEAFF.

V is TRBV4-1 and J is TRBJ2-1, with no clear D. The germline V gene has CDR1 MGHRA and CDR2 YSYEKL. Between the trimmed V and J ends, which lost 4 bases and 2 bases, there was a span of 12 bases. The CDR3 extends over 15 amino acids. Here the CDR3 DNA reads TGCGCCAGCAGCCCCGAGGACCAAACCTACAATGAGCAGTTCTTC. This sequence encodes CASSPEDQTYNEQFF.

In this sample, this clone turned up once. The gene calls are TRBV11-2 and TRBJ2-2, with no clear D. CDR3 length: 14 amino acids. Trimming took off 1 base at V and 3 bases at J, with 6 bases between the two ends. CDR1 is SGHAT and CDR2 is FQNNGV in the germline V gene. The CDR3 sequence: CASSLGKHTGELFF. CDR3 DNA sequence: TGTGCCAGCAGCTTAGGCAAACACACCGGGGAGCTGTTTTTT. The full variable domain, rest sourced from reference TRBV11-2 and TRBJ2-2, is EAGVAQSPRYKIIEKRQSVAFWCNPISGHATLYWYQQILGQGPKLLIQFQNNGVVDDSQLPKDRFSAERLKGVDSTLKIQPAKLEDSAVYLCASSLGKHTGELFFGEGSRLTVL.

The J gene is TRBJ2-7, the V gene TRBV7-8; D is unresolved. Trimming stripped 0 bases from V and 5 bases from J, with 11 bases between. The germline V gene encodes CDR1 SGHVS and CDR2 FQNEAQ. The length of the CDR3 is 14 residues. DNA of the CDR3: TGTGCCAGCAGCTTAGCGAGTCTAAACAACGAGCAGTACTTC. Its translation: CASSLASLNNEQYF.

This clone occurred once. In nucleotides, the CDR3 is TGTGCCAGCAGCTTAGCGGGACTAGCAGGAGAGACCCAGTACTTC. The encoded protein is CASSLAGLAGETQYF. The rearrangement joins TRBV7-2 to TRBJ2-5, with 9 bases aligning to TRBD2. CDR3 length: 15 amino acids. Looked up from germline, CDR1 is SGHTA and CDR2 is FQGNSA. V shed 0 bases and J 4 bases; nucleotides not matched to a gene: 3.

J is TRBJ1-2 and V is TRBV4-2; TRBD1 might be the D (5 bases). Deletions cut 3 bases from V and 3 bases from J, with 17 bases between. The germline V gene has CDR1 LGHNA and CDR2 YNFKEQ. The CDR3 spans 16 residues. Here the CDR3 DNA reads TGTGCCAGCAGCCAGGAAGGGGCCCCACCCTACTATGGCTACACCTTC. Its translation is CASSQEGAPPYYGYTF.

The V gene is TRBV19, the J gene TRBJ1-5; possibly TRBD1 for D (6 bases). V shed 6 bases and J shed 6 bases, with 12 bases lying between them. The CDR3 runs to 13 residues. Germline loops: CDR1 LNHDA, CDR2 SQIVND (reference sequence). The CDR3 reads CASRRAGAQPQHF. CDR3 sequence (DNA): TGTGCCAGTAGAAGGGCAGGGGCTCAGCCCCAGCATTTT.

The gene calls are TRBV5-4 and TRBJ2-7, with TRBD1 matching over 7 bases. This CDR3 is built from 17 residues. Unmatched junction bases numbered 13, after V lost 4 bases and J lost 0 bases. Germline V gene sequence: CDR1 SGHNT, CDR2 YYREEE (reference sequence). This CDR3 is CASSERPTGAGSYEQYF. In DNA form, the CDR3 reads TGTGCCAGCAGCGAGCGACCCACAGGGGCGGGCTCCTACGAGCAGTACTTC.

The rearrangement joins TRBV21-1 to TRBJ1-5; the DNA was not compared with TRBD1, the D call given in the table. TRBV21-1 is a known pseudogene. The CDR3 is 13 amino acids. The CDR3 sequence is CASSKVANQPQHF. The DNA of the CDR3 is TGTGCCAGCAGCAAAGTGGCAAATCAGCCCCAGCATTTT.

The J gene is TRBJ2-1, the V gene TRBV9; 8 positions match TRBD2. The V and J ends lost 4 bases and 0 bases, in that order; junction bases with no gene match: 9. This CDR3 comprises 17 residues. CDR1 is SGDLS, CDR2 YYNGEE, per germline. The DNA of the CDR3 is TGTGCCAGCAGCACCCCCGTTAGCGGGGACTCCTACAATGAGCAGTTCTTC. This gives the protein CASSTPVSGDSYNEQFF.

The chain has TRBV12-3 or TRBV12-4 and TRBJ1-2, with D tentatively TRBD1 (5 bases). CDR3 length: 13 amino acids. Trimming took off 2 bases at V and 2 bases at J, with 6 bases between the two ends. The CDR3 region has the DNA TGTGCCAGCAGTTTATCAGGGAACTATGGCTACACCTTC. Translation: CASSLSGNYGYTF.

CDR3 loop: CASSLDRDGGYTF. Written as DNA, the CDR3 is TGTGCCAGCAGCCTAGACAGGGACGGAGGCTACACCTTC. The chain combines TRBV4-2 with TRBJ1-2, with 7 bases aligning to TRBD1. The germline CDR1 and CDR2 sequences are LGHNA and YNFKEQ. The CDR3 contains 13 residues. The J segment lost 8 bases and the V segment lost 4 bases, leaving 7 bases of the junction unmatched.

CDR3 sequence: CASSPEATNTEAFF. The CDR3 region has the DNA TGTGCCAGCAGCCCCGAGGCAACGAACACTGAAGCTTTCTTT. The V call is TRBV7-8, the J call TRBJ1-1; D is undetermined. The CDR3 runs 14 residues. Germline CDR1 SGHVS, CDR2 FQNEAQ. V lost 5 bases to trimming and J lost 1 base, with 11 bases between them.

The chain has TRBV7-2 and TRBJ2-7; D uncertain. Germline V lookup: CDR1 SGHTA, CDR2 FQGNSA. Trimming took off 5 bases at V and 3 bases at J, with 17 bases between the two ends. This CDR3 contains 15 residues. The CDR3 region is CASSPVAVPYYEQYF. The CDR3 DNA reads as TGTGCCAGCAGCCCAGTGGCGGTACCTTACTACGAGCAGTACTTC. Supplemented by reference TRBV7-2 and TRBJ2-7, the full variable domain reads GAGVSQSPSNKVTEKGKDVELRCDPISGHTALYWYRQSLGQGLEFLIYFQGNSAPDKSGLPSDRFSAERTGGSVSTLTIQRTQQEDSAVYLCASSPVAVPYYEQYFGPGTRLTVT.